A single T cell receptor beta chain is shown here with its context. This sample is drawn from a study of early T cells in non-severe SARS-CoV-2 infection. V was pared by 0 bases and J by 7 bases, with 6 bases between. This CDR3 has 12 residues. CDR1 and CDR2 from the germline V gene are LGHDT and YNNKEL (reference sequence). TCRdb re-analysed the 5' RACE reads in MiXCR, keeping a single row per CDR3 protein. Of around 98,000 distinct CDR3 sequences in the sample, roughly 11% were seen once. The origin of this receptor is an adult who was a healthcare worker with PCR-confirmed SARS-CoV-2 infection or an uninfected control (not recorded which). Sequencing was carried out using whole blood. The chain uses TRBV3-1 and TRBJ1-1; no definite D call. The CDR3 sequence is CASSQDRREAFF. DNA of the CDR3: TGTGCCAGCAGCCAAGATCGGCGTGAAGCTTTCTTT.